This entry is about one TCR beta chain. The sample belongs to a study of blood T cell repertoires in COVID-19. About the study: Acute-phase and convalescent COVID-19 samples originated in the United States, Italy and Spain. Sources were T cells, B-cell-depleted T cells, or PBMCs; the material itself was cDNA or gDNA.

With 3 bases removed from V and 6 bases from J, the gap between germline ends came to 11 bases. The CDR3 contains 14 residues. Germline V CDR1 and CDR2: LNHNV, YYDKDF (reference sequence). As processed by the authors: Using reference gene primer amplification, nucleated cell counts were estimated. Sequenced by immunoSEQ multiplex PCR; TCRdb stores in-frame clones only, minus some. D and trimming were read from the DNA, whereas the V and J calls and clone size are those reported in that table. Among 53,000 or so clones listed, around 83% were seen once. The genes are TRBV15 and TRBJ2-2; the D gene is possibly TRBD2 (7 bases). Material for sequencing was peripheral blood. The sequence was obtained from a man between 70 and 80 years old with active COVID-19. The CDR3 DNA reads TGTGCCACCAGCAGGAAGGGGGGGCCCGGGGAGCTGTTTTTT. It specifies CATSRKGGPGELFF.